This T cell receptor beta chain was captured by sequencing in a study of cytomegalovirus exposure and HLA in healthy donors. The PCR contained 60 Vbeta and 13 Jbeta primers. Method: immunoSEQ multiplex PCR; TCRdb's copy keeps in-frame clones and lacks some. The sample carries fewer than 120,000 clones, 86% recorded once. V was pared by 0 bases and J by 2 bases, with 3 bases of the junction left unmatched. The germline V gene encodes CDR1 SGHRS and CDR2 YFSETQ. CDR3 length equals 16 residues. The donors were healthy bone marrow donors. Nominally healthy donors were sampled, though unrecorded immune exposures were likely.

This sequence originates from a man aged 40-55 years in good health and CMV-seronegative. The specimen sequenced was PBMCs. The J gene is TRBJ2-3, the V gene TRBV5-1, with 10 positions matching TRBD2. CDR3 loop: CASSLGTSGYTDTQYF. In nucleotides, the CDR3 is TGCGCCAGCAGCTTGGGGACTAGCGGATACACAGATACGCAGTATTTT.